This T cell receptor (beta chain) came from a study of STAT5B mutations in CD4+ large granular lymphocyte leukemia. Trimming cost V 0 bases and J 4 bases; bases outside gene matches: 3. CDR3 size: 14 residues. Per germline, CDR1 SGHRS and CDR2 YFSETQ. In the original processing: Productive clonotypes were detectable down to 2.59 x 10-5 frequency. Measured with immunoSEQ multiplex PCR; TCRdb has only the in-frame clones, and not every one. V and J calls and clone size come straight from that table; D and trimming were deduced from the DNA. This sample yields tens of thousands of clones, of which over 70% are seen a single time; around 1% belongs to the top ten. Study outcomes and limitations: 8/27 top patient clones versus 2/35 control clones were TRBV06-family. CD4-sorted patient repertoires seemed more clonal than healthy CD4+ repertoires. No patients shared main leukemic clonotypes, though about 25% appeared at low frequency elsewhere.

Worth noting for this clone: Its antigen remains unknown.

The origin of this receptor is a human donor in good health. Sequencing used CD4+ T cells from blood buffy coats. V is TRBV5-1 and J is TRBJ1-2; 7 bases line up with TRBD1. This CDR3 reads CASSLEAGGYGYTF. CDR3 DNA: TGCGCCAGCAGCTTGGAGGCAGGGGGCTATGGCTACACCTTC.